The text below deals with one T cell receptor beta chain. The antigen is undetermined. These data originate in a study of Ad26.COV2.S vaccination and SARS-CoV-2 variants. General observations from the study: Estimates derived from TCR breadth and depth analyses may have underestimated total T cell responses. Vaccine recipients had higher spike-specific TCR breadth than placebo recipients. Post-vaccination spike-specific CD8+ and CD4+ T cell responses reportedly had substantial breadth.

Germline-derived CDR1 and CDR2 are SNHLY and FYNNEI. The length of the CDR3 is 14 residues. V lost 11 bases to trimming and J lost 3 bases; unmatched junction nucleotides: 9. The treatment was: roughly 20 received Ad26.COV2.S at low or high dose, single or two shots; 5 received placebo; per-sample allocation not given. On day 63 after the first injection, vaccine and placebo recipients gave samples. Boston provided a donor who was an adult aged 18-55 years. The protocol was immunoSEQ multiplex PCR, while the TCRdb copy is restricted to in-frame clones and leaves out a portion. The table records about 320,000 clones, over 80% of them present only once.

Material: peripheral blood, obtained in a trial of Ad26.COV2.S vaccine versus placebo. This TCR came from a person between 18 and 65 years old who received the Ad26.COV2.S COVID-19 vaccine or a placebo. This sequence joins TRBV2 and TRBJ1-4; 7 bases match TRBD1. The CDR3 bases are TGTGCCGACAGCGTAACAGGGGCTAATGAAAAACTGTTTTTT. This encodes CADSVTGANEKLFF. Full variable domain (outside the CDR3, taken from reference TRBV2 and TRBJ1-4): EPEVTQTPSHQVTQMGQEVILRCVPISNHLYFYWYRQILGQKVEFLVSFYNNEISEKSEIFDDQFSVERPDGSNFTLKIRSTKLEDSAMYFCADSVTGANEKLFFGSGTQLSVL.